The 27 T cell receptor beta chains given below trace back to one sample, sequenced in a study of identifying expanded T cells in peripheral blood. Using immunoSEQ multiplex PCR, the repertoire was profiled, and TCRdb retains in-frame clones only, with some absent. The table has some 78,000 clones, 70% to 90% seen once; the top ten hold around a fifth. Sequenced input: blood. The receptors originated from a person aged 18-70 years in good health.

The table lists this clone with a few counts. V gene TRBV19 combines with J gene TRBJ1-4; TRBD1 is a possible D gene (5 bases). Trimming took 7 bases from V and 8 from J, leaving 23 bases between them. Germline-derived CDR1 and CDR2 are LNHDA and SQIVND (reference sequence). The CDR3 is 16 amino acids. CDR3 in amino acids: CASTTVARASDEKLFF. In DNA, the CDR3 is TGTGCCAGTACCACGGTGGCCAGGGCTAGCGACGAAAAACTGTTTTTT.

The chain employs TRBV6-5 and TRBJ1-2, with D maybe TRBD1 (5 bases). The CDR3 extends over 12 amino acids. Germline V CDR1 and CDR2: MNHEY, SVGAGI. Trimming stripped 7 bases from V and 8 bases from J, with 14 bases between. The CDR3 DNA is TGTGCCAGCAAGAGGCAGGGCGGGGGCTACACCTTC. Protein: CASKRQGGGYTF.

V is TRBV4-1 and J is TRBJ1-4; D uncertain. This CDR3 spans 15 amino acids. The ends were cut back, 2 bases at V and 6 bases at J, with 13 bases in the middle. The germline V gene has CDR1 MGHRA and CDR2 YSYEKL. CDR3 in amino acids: CASSQFDKEDEKLFF. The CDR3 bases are TGCGCCAGCAGCCAATTCGACAAGGAAGATGAAAAACTGTTTTTT.

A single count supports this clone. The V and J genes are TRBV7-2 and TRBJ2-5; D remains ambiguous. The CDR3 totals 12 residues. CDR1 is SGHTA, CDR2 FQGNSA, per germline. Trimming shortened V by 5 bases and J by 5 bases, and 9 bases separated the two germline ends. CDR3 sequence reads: CASSHLAETQYF. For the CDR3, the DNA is TGTGCCAGCAGCCATCTGGCGGAGACCCAGTACTTC.

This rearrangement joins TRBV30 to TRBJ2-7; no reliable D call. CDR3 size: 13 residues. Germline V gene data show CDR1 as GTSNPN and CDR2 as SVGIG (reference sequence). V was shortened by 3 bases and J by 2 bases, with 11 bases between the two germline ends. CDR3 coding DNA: TGTGCCTGGAGCATAGAGATGCCCTACGAGCAGTACTTC. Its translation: CAWSIEMPYEQYF.

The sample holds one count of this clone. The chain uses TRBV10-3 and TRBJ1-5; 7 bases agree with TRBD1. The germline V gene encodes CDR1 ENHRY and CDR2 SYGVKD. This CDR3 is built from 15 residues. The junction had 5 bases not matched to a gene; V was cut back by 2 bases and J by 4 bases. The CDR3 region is CAISEETGANQPQHF. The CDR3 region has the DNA TGTGCCATCAGTGAGGAAACAGGGGCTAATCAGCCCCAGCATTTT.

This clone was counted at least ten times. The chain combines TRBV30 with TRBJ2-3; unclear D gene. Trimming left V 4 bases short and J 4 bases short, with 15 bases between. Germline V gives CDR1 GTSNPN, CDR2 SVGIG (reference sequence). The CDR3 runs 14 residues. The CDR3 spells CAWTGSFAPDTQYF. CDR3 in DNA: TGTGCCTGGACTGGTAGTTTCGCGCCAGATACGCAGTATTTT.

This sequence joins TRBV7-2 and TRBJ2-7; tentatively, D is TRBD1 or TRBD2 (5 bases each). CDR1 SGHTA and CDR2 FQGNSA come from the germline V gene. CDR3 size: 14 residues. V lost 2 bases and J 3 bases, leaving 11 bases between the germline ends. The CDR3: CASSLFRGSYEQYF. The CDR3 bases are TGTGCCAGCAGCTTATTCCGGGGCAGCTACGAGCAGTACTTC.

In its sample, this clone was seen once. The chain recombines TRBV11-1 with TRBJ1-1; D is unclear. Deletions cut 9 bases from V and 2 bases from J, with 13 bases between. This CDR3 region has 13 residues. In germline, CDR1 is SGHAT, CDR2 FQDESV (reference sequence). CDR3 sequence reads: CASLRGRNTEAFF. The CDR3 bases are TGTGCCAGTCTTCGGGGTCGTAACACTGAAGCTTTCTTT. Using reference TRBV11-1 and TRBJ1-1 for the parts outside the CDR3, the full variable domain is EAEVAQSPRYKITEKSQAVAFWCDPISGHATLYWYRQILGQGPELLVQFQDESVVDDSQLPKDRFSAERLKGVDSTLKIQPAELGDSAMYLCASLRGRNTEAFFGQGTRLTVV.

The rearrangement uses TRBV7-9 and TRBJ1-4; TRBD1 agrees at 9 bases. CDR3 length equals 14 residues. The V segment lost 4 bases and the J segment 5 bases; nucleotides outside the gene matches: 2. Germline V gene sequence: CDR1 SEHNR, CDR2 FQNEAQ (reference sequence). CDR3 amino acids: CASSSGTGNEKLFF. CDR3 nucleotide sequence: TGTGCCAGCAGCTCCGGGACAGGGAATGAAAAACTGTTTTTT.

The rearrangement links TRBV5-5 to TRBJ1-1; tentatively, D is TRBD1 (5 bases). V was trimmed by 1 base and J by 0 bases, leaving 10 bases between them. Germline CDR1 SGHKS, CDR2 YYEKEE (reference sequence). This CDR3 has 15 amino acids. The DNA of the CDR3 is TGTGCCAGCAGCTTGAGTGCAGGGTTGAACACTGAAGCTTTCTTT. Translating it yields CASSLSAGLNTEAFF.

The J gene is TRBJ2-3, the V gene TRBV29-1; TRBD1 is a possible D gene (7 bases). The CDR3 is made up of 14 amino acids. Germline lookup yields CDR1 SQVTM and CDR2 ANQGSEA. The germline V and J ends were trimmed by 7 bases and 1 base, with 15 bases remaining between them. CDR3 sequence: CSATRGVGTDTQYF. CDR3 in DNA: TGCAGCGCCACCAGGGGGGTTGGCACAGATACGCAGTATTTT.

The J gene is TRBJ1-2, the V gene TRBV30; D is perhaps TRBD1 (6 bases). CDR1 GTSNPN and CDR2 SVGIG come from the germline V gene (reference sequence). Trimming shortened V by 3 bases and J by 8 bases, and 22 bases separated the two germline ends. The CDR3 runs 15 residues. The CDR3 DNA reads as TGTGCCTGGAGCTCAGACGCGAGGGGGATCGAGGGCTACACCTTC. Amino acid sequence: CAWSSDARGIEGYTF.

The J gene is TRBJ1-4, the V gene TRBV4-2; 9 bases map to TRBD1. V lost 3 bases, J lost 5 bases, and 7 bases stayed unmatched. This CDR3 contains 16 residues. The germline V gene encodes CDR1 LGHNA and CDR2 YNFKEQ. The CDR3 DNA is TGTGCCAGCAGCCAGGACCCCGGGACAGGGAATGAAAAACTGTTTTTT. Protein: CASSQDPGTGNEKLFF.

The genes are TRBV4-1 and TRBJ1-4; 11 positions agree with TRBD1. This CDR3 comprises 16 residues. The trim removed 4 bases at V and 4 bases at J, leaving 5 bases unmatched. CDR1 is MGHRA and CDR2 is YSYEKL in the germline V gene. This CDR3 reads CASSPGQGVGNEKLFF. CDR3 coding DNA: TGCGCCAGCAGCCCGGGACAGGGGGTCGGTAATGAAAAACTGTTTTTT.

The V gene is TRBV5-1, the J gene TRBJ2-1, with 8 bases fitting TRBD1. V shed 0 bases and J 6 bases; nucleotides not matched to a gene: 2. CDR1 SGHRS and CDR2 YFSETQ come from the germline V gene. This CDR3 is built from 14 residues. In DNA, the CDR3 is TGCGCCAGCAGCTTGGGGACAGGGACCAATGAGCAGTTCTTC. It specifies CASSLGTGTNEQFF.

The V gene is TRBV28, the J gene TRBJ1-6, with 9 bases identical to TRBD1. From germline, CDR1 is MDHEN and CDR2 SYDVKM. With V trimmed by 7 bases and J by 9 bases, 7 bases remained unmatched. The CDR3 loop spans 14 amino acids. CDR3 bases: TGTGCCAGCACCCTTGGGACAGGGAGTTCACCCCTCCACTTT. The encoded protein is CASTLGTGSSPLHF.

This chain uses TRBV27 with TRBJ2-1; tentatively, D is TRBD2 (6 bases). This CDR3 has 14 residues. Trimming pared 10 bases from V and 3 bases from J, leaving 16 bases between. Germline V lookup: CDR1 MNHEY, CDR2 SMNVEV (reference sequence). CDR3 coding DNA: TGTGCCACAATGATGACTAGAGGCTACAATGAGCAGTTCTTC. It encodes CATMMTRGYNEQFF.

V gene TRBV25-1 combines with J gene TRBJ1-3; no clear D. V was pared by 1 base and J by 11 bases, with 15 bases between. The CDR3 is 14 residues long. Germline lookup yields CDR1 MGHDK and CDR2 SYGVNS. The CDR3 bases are TGTGCCAGCAGTGAATTTGGGCAAGTCCCATCCATATATTTT. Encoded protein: CASSEFGQVPSIYF.

Here the CDR3 reads CASSWTDRGYEQYF. DNA of the CDR3: TGTGCCAGCAGCTGGACGGACAGGGGGTATGAGCAGTACTTC. V usage is TRBV7-8 and J usage is TRBJ2-7, with 10 bases identical to TRBD1. Germline CDR1 and CDR2: SGHVS and FQNEAQ. The CDR3 consists of 14 residues. V shed 4 bases, J shed 7 bases, and the junction held 7 bases outside the gene matches.

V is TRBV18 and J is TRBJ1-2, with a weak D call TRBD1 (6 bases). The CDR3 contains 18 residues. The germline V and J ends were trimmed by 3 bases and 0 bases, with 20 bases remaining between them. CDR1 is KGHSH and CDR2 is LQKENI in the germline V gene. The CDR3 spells CASSPNSGAKSTNYGYTF. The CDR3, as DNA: TGTGCCAGCTCACCGAACTCGGGGGCCAAGTCCACTAACTATGGCTACACCTTC.

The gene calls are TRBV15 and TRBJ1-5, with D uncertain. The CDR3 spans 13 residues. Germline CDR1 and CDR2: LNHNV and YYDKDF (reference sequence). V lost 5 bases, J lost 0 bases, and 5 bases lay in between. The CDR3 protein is CATSYYSNQPQHF. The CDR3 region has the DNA TGTGCCACCAGCTACTATAGCAATCAGCCCCAGCATTTT.

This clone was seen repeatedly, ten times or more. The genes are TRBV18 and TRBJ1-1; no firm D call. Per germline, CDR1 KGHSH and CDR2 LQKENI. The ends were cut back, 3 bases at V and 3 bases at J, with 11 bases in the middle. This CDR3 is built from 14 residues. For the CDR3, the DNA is TGTGCCAGCTCACCCACGGGATGGGACACTGAAGCTTTCTTT. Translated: CASSPTGWDTEAFF.

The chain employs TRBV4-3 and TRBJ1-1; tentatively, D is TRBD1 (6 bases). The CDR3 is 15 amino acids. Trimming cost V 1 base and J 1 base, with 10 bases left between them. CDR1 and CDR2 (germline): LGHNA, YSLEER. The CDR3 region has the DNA TGCGCCAGCAGCCAAGGACAGGTGACGAACACTGAAGCTTTCTTT. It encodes CASSQGQVTNTEAFF.

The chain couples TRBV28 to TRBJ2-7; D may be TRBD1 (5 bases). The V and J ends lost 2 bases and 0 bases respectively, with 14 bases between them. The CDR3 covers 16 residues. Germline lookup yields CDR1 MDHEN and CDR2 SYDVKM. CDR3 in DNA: TGTGCCAGCAGTTTAAGTATCCCGGACAACTCCTACGAGCAGTACTTC. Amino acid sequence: CASSLSIPDNSYEQYF.

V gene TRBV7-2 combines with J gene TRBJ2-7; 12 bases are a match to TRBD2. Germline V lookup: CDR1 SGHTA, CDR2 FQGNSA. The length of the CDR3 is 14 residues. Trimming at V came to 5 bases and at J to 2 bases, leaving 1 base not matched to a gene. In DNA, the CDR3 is TGTGCCAGCAGCAGGACTAGCGGGACCTACGAGCAGTACTTC. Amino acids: CASSRTSGTYEQYF.

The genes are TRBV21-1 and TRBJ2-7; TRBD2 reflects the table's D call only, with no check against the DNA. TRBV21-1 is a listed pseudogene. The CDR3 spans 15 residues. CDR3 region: CAIYMKPGLGAEQYF. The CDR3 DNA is TGTGCCATCTACATGAAACCGGGACTAGGGGCCGAGCAGTACTTC.